This T cell receptor (beta chain) was found in a study of CD8+ T cells in alopecia areata. Sorting of pooled cutaneous lymph node cells was based on CD4, CD8alpha, NKG2D, NKG2ACE and other markers. As for this clone: Gene names are mouse gene names. At the DNA level, this CDR3 is encoded by other sequences in the same sample as well.

Reverse transcribed after extraction, RNA yielded cDNA as the sequencing template. TCRdb keeps only in-frame clones here, not all; method: immunoSEQ multiplex PCR. The specimen has about 300,000 clones, none found just once. The sequenced sample consisted of CD4+ T cells sorted from a lymph node. This TCR was sampled from a C3H/HeJ mouse with alopecia areata. Strain haplotype (MHC): H2-k.

The CDR3 reads CTCSAAGGAAETLYF. The sequenced CDR3 bases are TGCACCTGCAGTGCAGCTGGGGGGGCGGCAGAA. This chain joins TRBV1 and TRBJ2-3; TRBD2 agrees at 10 bases. Read data end 4 residues before the CDR3 end; the end is taken from the germline J gene. CDR3 length: 15 amino acids. J lost 3 bases, V lost 1 base, and 1 base had no gene match. The germline CDR1 and CDR2 sequences are NSQYPW and LRSPGD (reference sequence).